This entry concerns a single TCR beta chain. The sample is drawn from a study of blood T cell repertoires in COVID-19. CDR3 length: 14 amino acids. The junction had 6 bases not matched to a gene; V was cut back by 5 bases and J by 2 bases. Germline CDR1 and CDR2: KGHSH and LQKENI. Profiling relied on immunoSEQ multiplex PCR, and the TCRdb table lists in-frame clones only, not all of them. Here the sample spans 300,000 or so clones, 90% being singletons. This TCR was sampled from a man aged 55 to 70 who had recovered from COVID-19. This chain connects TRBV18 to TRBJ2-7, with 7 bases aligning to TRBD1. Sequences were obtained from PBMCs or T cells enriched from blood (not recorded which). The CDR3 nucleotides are TGTGCCAGCTCAGACCGACAGGGACCCTACGAGCAGTACTTC. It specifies CASSDRQGPYEQYF.